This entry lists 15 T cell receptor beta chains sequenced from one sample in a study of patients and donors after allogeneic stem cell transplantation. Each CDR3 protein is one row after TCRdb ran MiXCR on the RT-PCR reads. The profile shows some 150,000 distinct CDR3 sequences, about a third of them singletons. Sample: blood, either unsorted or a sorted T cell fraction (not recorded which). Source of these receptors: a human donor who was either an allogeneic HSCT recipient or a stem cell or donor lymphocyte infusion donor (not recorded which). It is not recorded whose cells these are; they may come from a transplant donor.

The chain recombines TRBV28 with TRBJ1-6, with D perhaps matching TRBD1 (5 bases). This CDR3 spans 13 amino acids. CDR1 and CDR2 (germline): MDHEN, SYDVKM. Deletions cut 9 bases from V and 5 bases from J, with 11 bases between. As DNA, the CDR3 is TGTGCCAGTACGACAGCCAATAATTCACCCCTCCACTTT. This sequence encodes CASTTANNSPLHF.

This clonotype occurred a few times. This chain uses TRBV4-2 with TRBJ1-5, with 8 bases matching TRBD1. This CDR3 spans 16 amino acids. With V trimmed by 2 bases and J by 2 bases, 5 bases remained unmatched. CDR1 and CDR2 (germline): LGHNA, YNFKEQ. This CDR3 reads CASSQRQGQGNQPQHF. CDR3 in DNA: TGTGCCAGCAGCCAAAGACAGGGGCAGGGCAATCAGCCCCAGCATTTT.

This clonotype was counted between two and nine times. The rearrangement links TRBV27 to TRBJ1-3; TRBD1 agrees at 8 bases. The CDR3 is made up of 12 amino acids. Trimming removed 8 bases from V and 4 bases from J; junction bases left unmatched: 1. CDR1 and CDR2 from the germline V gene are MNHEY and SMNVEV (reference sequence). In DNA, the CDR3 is TGTGCCAGCCAGGGGGCCGGAAACACCATATATTTT. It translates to CASQGAGNTIYF.

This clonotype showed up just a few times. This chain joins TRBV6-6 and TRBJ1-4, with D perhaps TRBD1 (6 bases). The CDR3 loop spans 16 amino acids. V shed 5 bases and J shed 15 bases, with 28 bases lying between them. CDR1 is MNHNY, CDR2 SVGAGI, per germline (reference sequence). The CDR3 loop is CASSPTSDRLLGVVFF. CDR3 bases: TGTGCCAGCAGTCCGACCTCAGACAGGCTCCTAGGGGTGGTGTTTTTT.

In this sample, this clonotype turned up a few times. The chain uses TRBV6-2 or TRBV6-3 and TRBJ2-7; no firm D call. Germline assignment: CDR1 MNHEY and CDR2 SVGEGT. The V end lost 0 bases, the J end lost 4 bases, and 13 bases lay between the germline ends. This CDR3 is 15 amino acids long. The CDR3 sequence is CASSYSLTATYEQYF. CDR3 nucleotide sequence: TGTGCCAGCAGTTACTCTTTGACTGCAACTTACGAGCAGTACTTC.

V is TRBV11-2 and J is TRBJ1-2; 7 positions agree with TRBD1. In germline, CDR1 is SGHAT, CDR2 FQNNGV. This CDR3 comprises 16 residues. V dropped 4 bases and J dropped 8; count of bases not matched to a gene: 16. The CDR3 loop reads CASSSFRGRTVPGYTF. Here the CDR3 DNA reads TGTGCCAGCAGCTCGTTTAGGGGGCGGACAGTACCCGGCTACACCTTC.

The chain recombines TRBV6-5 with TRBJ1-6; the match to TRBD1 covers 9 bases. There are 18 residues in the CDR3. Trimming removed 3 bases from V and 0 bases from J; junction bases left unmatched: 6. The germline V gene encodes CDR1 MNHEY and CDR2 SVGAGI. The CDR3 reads CASSYSGQGSSYNSPLHF. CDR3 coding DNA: TGTGCCAGCAGTTATTCCGGACAGGGGAGCTCCTATAATTCACCCCTCCACTTT.

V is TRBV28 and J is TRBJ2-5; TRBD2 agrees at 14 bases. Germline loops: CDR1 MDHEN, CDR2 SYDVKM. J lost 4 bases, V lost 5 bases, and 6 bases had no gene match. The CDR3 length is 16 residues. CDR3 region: CASSTETSGRGETQYF. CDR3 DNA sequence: TGTGCCAGCAGTACTGAGACTAGCGGGAGGGGAGAGACCCAGTACTTC.

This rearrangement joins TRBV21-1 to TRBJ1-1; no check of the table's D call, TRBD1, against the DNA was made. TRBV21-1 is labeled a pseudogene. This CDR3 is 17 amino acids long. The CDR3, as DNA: TGTGCCAGCAGCAAAGCGCATCTTTGGGGGGCGAACACTGAAGCTTTCTTT. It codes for CASSKAHLWGANTEAFF.

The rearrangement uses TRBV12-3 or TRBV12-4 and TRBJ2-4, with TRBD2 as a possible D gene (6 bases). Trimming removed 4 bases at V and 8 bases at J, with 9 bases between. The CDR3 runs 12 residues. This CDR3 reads CASSSGGDIQYF. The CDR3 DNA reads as TGTGCCAGCAGTTCCGGGGGAGACATTCAGTACTTC.

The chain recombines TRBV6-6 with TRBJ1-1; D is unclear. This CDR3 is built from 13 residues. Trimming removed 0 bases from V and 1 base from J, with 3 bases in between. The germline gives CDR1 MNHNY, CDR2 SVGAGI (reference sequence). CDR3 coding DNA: TGTGCCAGCAGTTACTCGCAGAACACTGAAGCTTTCTTT. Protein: CASSYSQNTEAFF.

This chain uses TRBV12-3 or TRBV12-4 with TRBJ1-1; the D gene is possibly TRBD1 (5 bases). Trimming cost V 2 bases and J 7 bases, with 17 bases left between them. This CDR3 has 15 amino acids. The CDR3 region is CASSLRGGVRGEAFF. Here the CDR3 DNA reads TGTGCCAGCAGTTTAAGAGGCGGGGTGAGGGGTGAAGCTTTCTTT.

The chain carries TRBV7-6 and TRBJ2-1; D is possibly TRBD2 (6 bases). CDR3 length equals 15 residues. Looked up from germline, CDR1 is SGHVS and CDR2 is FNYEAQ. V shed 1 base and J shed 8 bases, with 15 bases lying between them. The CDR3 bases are TGTGCCAGCAGCTTAGATTTAGCTCCGGGGGATGAGCAGTTCTTC. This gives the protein CASSLDLAPGDEQFF.

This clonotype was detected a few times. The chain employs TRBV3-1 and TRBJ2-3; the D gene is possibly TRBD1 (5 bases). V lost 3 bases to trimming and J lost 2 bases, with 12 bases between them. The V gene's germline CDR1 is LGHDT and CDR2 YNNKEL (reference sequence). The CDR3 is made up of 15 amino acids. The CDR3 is CASSHTGEHTDTQYF. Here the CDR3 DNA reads TGTGCCAGCAGCCATACAGGAGAACACACAGATACGCAGTATTTT.

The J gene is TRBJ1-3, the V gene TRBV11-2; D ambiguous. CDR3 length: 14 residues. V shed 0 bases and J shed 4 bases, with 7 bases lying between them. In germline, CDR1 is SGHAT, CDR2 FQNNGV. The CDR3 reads CASSLDRGGNTIYF. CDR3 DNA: TGTGCCAGCAGCTTAGATCGGGGAGGAAACACCATATATTTT.